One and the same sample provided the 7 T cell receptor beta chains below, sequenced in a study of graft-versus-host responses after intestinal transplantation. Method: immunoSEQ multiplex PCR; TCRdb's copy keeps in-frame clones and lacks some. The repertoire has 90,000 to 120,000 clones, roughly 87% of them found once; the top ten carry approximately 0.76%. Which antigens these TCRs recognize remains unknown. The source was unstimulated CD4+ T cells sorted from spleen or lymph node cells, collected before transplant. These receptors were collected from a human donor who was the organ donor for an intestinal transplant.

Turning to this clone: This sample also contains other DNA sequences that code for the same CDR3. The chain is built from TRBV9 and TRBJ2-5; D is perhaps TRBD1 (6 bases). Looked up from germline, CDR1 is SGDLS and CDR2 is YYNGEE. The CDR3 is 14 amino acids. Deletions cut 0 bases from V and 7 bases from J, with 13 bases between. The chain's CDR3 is CASSVDFGGGTQYF. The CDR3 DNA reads TGTGCCAGCAGCGTAGACTTTGGGGGCGGGACCCAGTACTTC.

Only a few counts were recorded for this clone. This CDR3 reads CASSPDGKGYTF. The DNA of the CDR3 is TGCGCCAGCAGCCCGGACGGGAAGGGCTACACCTTC. The chain carries TRBV5-1 and TRBJ1-2, with unresolved D. The V gene lost 4 bases and the J gene lost 8 bases, with 12 bases spanning the gap. Per germline, CDR1 SGHRS and CDR2 YFSETQ. The CDR3 length is 12 residues.

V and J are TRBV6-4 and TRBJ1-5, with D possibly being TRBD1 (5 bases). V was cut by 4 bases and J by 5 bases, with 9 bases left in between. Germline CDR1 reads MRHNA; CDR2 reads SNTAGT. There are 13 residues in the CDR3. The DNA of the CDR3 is TGTGCCAGCAGTGTAGGGGTGGATCAGCCCCAGCATTTT. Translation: CASSVGVDQPQHF.

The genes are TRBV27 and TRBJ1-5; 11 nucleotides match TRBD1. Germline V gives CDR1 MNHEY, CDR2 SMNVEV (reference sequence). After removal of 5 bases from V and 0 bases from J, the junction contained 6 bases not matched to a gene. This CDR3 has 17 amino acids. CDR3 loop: CASSPDRGPYSNQPQHF. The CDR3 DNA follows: TGTGCCAGCAGTCCGGACAGGGGGCCGTATAGCAATCAGCCCCAGCATTTT.

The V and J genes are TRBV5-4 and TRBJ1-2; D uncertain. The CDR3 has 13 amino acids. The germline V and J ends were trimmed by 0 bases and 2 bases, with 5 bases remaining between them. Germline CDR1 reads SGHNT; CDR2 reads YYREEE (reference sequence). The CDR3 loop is CASSLGQNYGYTF. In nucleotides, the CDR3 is TGTGCCAGCAGCTTGGGACAAAACTATGGCTACACCTTC.

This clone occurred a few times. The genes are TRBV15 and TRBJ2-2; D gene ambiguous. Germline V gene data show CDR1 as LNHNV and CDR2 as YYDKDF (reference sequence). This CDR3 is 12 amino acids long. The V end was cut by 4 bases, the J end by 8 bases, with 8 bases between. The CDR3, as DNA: TGTGCCACCAGCAAATGGCGGGGGGAGCTGTTTTTT. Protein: CATSKWRGELFF. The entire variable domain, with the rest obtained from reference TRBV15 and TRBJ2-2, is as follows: DAMVIQNPRYQVTQFGKPVTLSCSQTLNHNVMYWYQQKSSQAPKLLFHYYDKDFNNEADTPDNFQSRRPNTSFCFLDIRSPGLGDTAMYLCATSKWRGELFFGEGSRLTVL.

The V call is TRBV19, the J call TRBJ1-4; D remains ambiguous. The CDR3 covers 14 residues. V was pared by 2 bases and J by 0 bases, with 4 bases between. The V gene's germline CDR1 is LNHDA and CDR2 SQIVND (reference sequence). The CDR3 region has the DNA TGTGCCAGTAGTATAACAACAACTAATGAAAAACTGTTTTTT. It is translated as CASSITTTNEKLFF.